This TCR beta chain derives from a study of blood T cell repertoires in COVID-19. CDR3 size: 15 residues. Germline assignment: CDR1 MNHEY and CDR2 SVGAGI. After removal of 10 bases from V and 1 base from J, the junction contained 11 bases not matched to a gene. Assay: immunoSEQ multiplex PCR; the TCRdb copy retains only in-frame clones and omits some. The table lists about 280,000 clones, roughly 87% of them singletons. This receptor was taken from a woman in her thirties or forties who had recovered from COVID-19. The chain combines TRBV6-5 with TRBJ2-3, with 7 bases matching TRBD2. The sequenced material came from PBMCs or T cells enriched from blood (not recorded which). DNA for the CDR3: TGTGCCATCGGAGGGCGGGAGAGGGGCACAGATACGCAGTATTTT. Translating it yields CAIGGRERGTDTQYF.